The 18 T cell receptor beta chains reported below all come from one sample, sequenced in a study of response to subunit inactivated influenza vaccine. TCRdb recomputed calls from the RT-PCR reads with MiXCR, one row per CDR3 protein. The sample includes roughly 650,000 distinct CDR3 sequences, around 15% of them seen just once. This specimen consisted of PBMCs from blood, obtained 14 to 15 days before vaccination. These receptor sequences come from a man in his fifties who received an inactivated influenza vaccine.

The chain combines TRBV5-1 with TRBJ2-1, with TRBD2 matching 10 bases. The V gene end was trimmed by 5 bases and the J gene end by 0 bases; junction bases not matched to a gene: 11. Germline CDR1 SGHRS, CDR2 YFSETQ. The length of the CDR3 is 18 residues. The CDR3, as DNA: TGCGCCAGCAGAAATGAAACTAGCGGGGTGAGCTCCTACAATGAGCAGTTCTTC. It yields the protein CASRNETSGVSSYNEQFF.

This clonotype was seen more than once but under ten times. The chain combines TRBV7-6 with TRBJ2-3; unclear D gene. The CDR3 runs 14 residues. Trimming took 5 bases from V and 1 from J, leaving 10 bases between them. Germline assignment: CDR1 SGHVS and CDR2 FNYEAQ. The CDR3 spells CASSRYQGTDTQYF. The DNA for the CDR3 is TGTGCCAGCAGCCGCTACCAAGGCACAGATACGCAGTATTTT. The full variable domain, with the rest looked up from reference TRBV7-6 and TRBJ2-3, is GAGVSQSPRYKVTKRGQDVALRCDPISGHVSLYWYRQALGQGPEFLTYFNYEAQQDKSGLPNDRFSAERPEGSISTLTIQRTEQRDSAMYRCASSRYQGTDTQYFGPGTRLTVL.

The V gene is TRBV6-2 or TRBV6-3, the J gene TRBJ2-2; no definite D call. V was trimmed by 3 bases and J by 6 bases, leaving 11 bases between them. Germline V gene data show CDR1 as MNHEY and CDR2 as SVGEGT. This CDR3 is 14 amino acids long. The CDR3 region is CASSYLVYAGELFF. CDR3 bases: TGTGCCAGCAGTTATTTAGTTTATGCCGGGGAGCTGTTTTTT.

This clonotype was found a few times. The CDR3 loop reads CASSLGDRGSAFF. The CDR3 DNA reads as TGTGCCAGCAGCTTAGGGGACAGGGGTTCAGCTTTCTTT. The chain couples TRBV7-2 to TRBJ1-1; 10 positions match TRBD1. Germline loops: CDR1 SGHTA, CDR2 FQGNSA. The CDR3 loop spans 13 amino acids. V trimming: 1 base; J trimming: 10 bases; junction bases outside the gene matches: 3. Combining the CDR3 with reference TRBV7-2 and TRBJ1-1 gives the whole variable domain GAGVSQSPSNKVTEKGKDVELRCDPISGHTALYWYRQSLGQGLEFLIYFQGNSAPDKSGLPSDRFSAERTGGSVSTLTIQRTQQEDSAVYLCASSLGDRGSAFFGQGTRLTVV.

This clonotype was detected a few times. The chain employs TRBV5-1 and TRBJ2-2; D remains unclear. This CDR3 region has 15 residues. Germline V gene lookup returns CDR1 SGHRS and CDR2 YFSETQ. V shed 2 bases and J shed 3 bases, with 11 bases lying between them. CDR3 sequence reads: CASSFPKAYTGELFF. The DNA of the CDR3 is TGCGCCAGCAGCTTCCCCAAGGCCTACACCGGGGAGCTGTTTTTT.

This clonotype has at least ten counts. DNA for the CDR3: TGCAGCGTTGTTGAGGTCGCCGGGGAGCTGTTTTTT. It yields the protein CSVVEVAGELFF. The chain has TRBV29-1 and TRBJ2-2; D remains unclear. Germline values: CDR1 SQVTM, CDR2 ANQGSEA. The CDR3 covers 12 residues. V lost 4 bases and J lost 6, with 9 bases in between.

This clonotype occurred many times. The rearrangement joins TRBV12-3 or TRBV12-4 to TRBJ2-2; the D is unclear. The CDR3 is 14 amino acids. Trimming cost V 6 bases and J 4 bases, with 12 bases left between them. CDR3 sequence reads: CASSELSITGELFF. The CDR3 coding sequence is TGTGCCAGCAGCGAACTATCGATCACCGGGGAGCTGTTTTTT.

This rearrangement joins TRBV20-1 to TRBJ2-1; the D call may be TRBD1 or TRBD2 (6 bases each). The CDR3 sequence is 15 residues long. V shed 2 bases and J shed 4 bases, with 15 bases lying between them. CDR1 DFQATT and CDR2 SNEGSKA come from the germline V gene (reference sequence). Here the CDR3 reads CSARLPGALYNEQFF. CDR3 nucleotide sequence: TGCAGTGCTAGACTTCCGGGGGCCCTATACAATGAGCAGTTCTTC.

This clonotype was seen ten or more times. The CDR3 protein is CSVEGRMNTEAFF. As DNA, the CDR3 is TGCAGCGTCGAGGGACGGATGAACACTGAAGCTTTCTTT. The chain combines TRBV29-1 with TRBJ1-1; tentatively, D is TRBD1 (5 bases). Germline CDR1 reads SQVTM; CDR2 reads ANQGSEA. The CDR3 is made up of 13 amino acids. Trimming cost V 6 bases and J 0 bases, with 11 bases left between them.

The sample holds a few counts of this clonotype. This chain connects TRBV7-2 to TRBJ2-5; 8 bases agree with TRBD1. The CDR3 runs to 13 residues. V was clipped by 3 bases and J by 5 bases; unmatched bases: 2. Germline CDR1 reads SGHTA; CDR2 reads FQGNSA. CDR3 protein: CASSFRGLETQYF. As DNA, the CDR3 is TGTGCCAGCAGCTTCAGGGGGCTGGAGACCCAGTACTTC.

The chain combines TRBV5-1 with TRBJ2-6; unclear D gene. The CDR3 is made up of 16 amino acids. Germline CDR1 SGHRS, CDR2 YFSETQ. The V gene lost 1 base and the J gene lost 1 base, with 9 bases spanning the gap. CDR3 bases: TGCGCCAGCAGCTTGTCCGTGGCTTCTGGGGCCAACGTCCTGACTTTC. Translated: CASSLSVASGANVLTF.

The J gene is TRBJ2-5, the V gene TRBV6-1; TRBD1 matches at 9 bases. The germline gives CDR1 MNHNS, CDR2 SASEGT. The length of the CDR3 is 14 residues. V lost 5 bases to trimming and J lost 0 bases; unmatched junction nucleotides: 1. CDR3 region: CASSRDRDQETQYF. The DNA for the CDR3 is TGTGCCAGCAGTCGGGACAGGGACCAAGAGACCCAGTACTTC.

This rearrangement joins TRBV5-6 to TRBJ2-1; no definite D call. CDR1 and CDR2 from the germline V gene are SGHDT and YYEEEE. The length of the CDR3 is 14 residues. The ends were cut back, 4 bases at V and 5 bases at J, with 13 bases in the middle. CDR3 nucleotide sequence: TGTGCCAGCAGCGAGTGGGTGGAGAACAATGAGCAGTTCTTC. Translation: CASSEWVENNEQFF.

The chain links TRBV6-2 or TRBV6-3 to TRBJ2-7; 8 nucleotides match TRBD1. V lost 4 bases, J lost 0 bases, and 11 bases stayed unmatched. The germline V gene has CDR1 MNHEY and CDR2 SVGEGT. The CDR3 runs 17 residues. The CDR3 reads CASSSHTGTGPSYEQYF. Written as DNA, the CDR3 is TGTGCCAGCAGTTCCCATACCGGGACAGGACCCTCCTACGAGCAGTACTTC.

This clonotype came up a few times. This chain joins TRBV28 and TRBJ1-1; a weak D match, TRBD1 (5 bases). V lost 2 bases and J lost 6, with 13 bases in between. CDR1 is MDHEN and CDR2 is SYDVKM in the germline V gene. The CDR3 has 14 residues. In nucleotides, the CDR3 is TGTGCCAGCAGTTTAGTCGGGGGAAGCTCTGAAGCTTTCTTT. The encoded protein is CASSLVGGSSEAFF.

The gene calls are TRBV29-1 and TRBJ2-7; D tentatively reads TRBD1 or TRBD2 (5 bases each). CDR3 length: 10 amino acids. Per germline, CDR1 SQVTM and CDR2 ANQGSEA. The V and J ends lost 5 bases and 6 bases respectively, with 8 bases between them. For the CDR3, the DNA is TGCAGCGTTTCCGGGGCCGAGCAGTACTTC. This translates into CSVSGAEQYF.

The J gene is TRBJ2-3, the V gene TRBV6-1; D uncertain. CDR1 is MNHNS, CDR2 SASEGT, per germline. This CDR3 contains 13 residues. Trimming took 6 bases from V and 8 from J, leaving 15 bases between them. The DNA for the CDR3 is TGTGCCAGCAGGAAGGACCTGGTGGCTACGCAGTATTTT. Translating it yields CASRKDLVATQYF.

This clonotype was counted a few times. The junction shows a germline mismatch at one end, possibly a read error. The chain joins TRBV14 to TRBJ2-3; D is ambiguous. The germline CDR1 and CDR2 sequences are SGHDN and FVKESK. This CDR3 contains 15 residues. This chain's CDR3 is CASSQATGMTDTQYF. The CDR3 DNA is TGTGCTAGCAGCCAAGCGACGGGTATGACAGATACGCAGTATTTT.